This TCR beta chain stems from a study of vaccination effects on CD4 cells after COVID-19. Study context: Expansion of antigen-specific CD4+ T cells with viral peptide pools was carried out by the ViraFEST assay before sequencing. Approximately 2.1 million PBMC were placed in each well, which was supplemented with 10 IU/ml IL-2 and around 9.4 ug/ml peptides.

There are a few counts of this clone. Its antigen is not known. CD4+ T cell isolation took place after approximately 11 days of culture. TCRdb's table, derived via immunoSEQ multiplex PCR, lists solely in-frame clones and lacks some. Of 20,000 to 25,000 clones listed, roughly 75% are singletons. V dropped 6 bases and J dropped 10 bases, with 19 bases sitting between them. Per the germline V gene, CDR1 is MGHDK and CDR2 is SYGVNS. The CDR3 runs to 14 residues. Notes on the study in general: Substantial clonal contraction characterized both infection- and vaccine-induced clones late after vaccination.

The TCR sequence derives from a human donor who received a COVID-19 vaccine. The chain has TRBV25-1 and TRBJ2-1; a possible D gene is TRBD1 (5 bases). This material consisted of CD4+ T cells from PBMCs cultured without peptide, taken before COVID-19 vaccination. The CDR3 protein is CASSLTATFGEQFF. Here the CDR3 DNA reads TGTGCCAGCAGCCTGACAGCGACCTTCGGGGAGCAGTTCTTC.